This record looks at one T cell receptor (beta chain) sequence and its context. Its antigen is not identified. Use of 60 Vbeta and 13 Jbeta primers characterized the PCR. Sequencing was performed with immunoSEQ multiplex PCR; in TCRdb, only in-frame clones are kept and a portion is missing. The sample carries about 160,000 clones, about 80% recorded once. Germline CDR1 SGDLS, CDR2 YYNGEE. CDR3 length: 14 residues. V shed 4 bases and J 5 bases; nucleotides not matched to a gene: 3. This specimen belongs to a study of cytomegalovirus exposure and HLA in healthy donors. Study outcomes and limitations: When analyzed later, a missense DCLRE1C variant was found to be linked to TCR beta V- and J-gene trimming. Overall, around 160 TCR beta chains were annotated as cytomegalovirus-associated. It was taken for granted in presence/absence analyses that sequencing depth across donors was roughly uniform.

Sequenced sample: PBMCs. J is TRBJ2-2 and V is TRBV9, with 9 bases aligning to TRBD2. This receptor was identified in a man between 50 and 59 years old in good health and CMV-seropositive. CDR3 in DNA: TGTGCCAGCAGCTCTAGCGGGGCAACCGGGGAGCTGTTTTTT. It specifies CASSSSGATGELFF.